This paragraph reports one T cell receptor beta chain. In the original processing: The assay estimated nucleated cells by amplifying reference gene primers. Assay used: immunoSEQ multiplex PCR; TCRdb lists only in-frame clones, some missing. V and J calls and clone size are given by that table; D and trimming were obtained from the DNA. The sample comprises 250,000 or so clones, about 80% of which are singletons, and about 3% rests with the top ten. V lost 6 bases to trimming and J lost 2 bases; unmatched junction nucleotides: 6. Germline V lookup: CDR1 MNHEY, CDR2 SVGAGI. There are 14 residues in the CDR3. This sample was included in a study of blood T cell repertoires in COVID-19. Study-level information: The analysed material was cDNA or gDNA that came from T cells, B-cell-depleted T cells, or PBMCs.

Assignments of participants to cohorts depended upon their own reported clinical history. This sequence originates from a man aged 50 or older who had recovered from COVID-19. This chain uses TRBV6-5 with TRBJ1-1; 7 bases align to TRBD1. The sequenced material came from PBMCs or T cells enriched from blood (not recorded which). CDR3 in amino acids: CASSLTGVNTEAFF. The CDR3 DNA follows: TGTGCCAGCAGCCTTACAGGGGTTAACACTGAAGCTTTCTTT.